Listed below are T cell receptor beta chains from one sample, sequenced in a study of blood T cell repertoires in COVID-19. TCRdb's table, derived via immunoSEQ multiplex PCR, lists solely in-frame clones and lacks some. This table has some 100,000 clones, around nine tenths appearing once. The sequenced material came from peripheral blood. These receptors all come from a man between 45 and 60 years old with acute or convalescent COVID-19. The CDR3 runs from the conserved cysteine through the conserved F or W. D genes are given only for firm matches. The size entry is marked missing in some rows and otherwise reads once, few, many or a size class.

TRBV5-1	TRBJ1-1	-	TRBD1	CASSLDDRENTEAFF	TGCGCCAGCAGCTTGGATGACAGGGAGAACACTGAAGCTTTCTTT
TRBV11-2	TRBJ1-3	-	-	CASSLGTLIRGNTIYF	TGTGCCAGCAGCTTAGGGACACTTATAAGAGGAAACACCATATATTTT
TRBV15	TRBJ2-7	-	TRBD2	CATSPPGGLAGEQYF	TGTGCCACCAGCCCCCCCGGCGGACTAGCGGGAGAGCAGTACTTC
TRBV18	TRBJ2-7	-	TRBD1	CASSPPRGQGDDEQYF	TGTGCCAGCTCACCTCCTCGAGGACAGGGGGATGACGAGCAGTACTTC
TRBV18	TRBJ1-1	-	-	CASSPFQAGDTEAFF	TGTGCCAGCTCACCGTTCCAGGCGGGGGATACTGAAGCTTTCTTT
TRBV18	TRBJ1-2	-	-	CASSPSVNYGYTF	TGTGCCAGCTCACCGTCGGTAAACTATGGCTACACCTTC
TRBV11-2	TRBJ2-1	-	-	CASSSRGGSEQFF	TGTGCCAGCAGCTCTAGGGGGGGCTCCGAGCAGTTCTTC
TRBV11-2	TRBJ1-1	-	-	CASSSYTGPEAFF	TGTGCCAGCAGCTCCTATACAGGGCCTGAAGCTTTCTTT
TRBV11-1	TRBJ2-7	-	-	CASSLAASIIYEQYF	TGTGCCAGCAGCTTAGCCGCTAGTATAATCTACGAGCAGTACTTC
TRBV6-5	TRBJ2-1	-	TRBD2	CASSPGLVEVRKQFF	TGTGCCAGCAGTCCGGGACTAGTTGAGGTCAGGAAGCAGTTCTTC
TRBV19	TRBJ1-1	-	-	CASSIRGSPNTEAFF	TGTGCCAGTAGTATTCGCGGTTCCCCGAACACTGAAGCTTTCTTT
TRBV7-9	TRBJ2-7	once	-	CASSLAGVSSYEQYF	TGTGCCAGCAGCTTAGCGGGAGTGAGCTCCTACGAGCAGTACTTC
TRBV24-1	TRBJ1-1	-	TRBD1	CATSDRTGGNTEAFF	TGTGCCACCAGTGATCGGACAGGTGGGAACACTGAAGCTTTCTTT
TRBV11-2	TRBJ2-7	-	-	CASSLATWEQYF	TGTGCCAGCAGCTTAGCCACTTGGGAGCAGTACTTC
TRBV7-9	TRBJ2-3	-	TRBD1	CASSLRTGRTSTDTQYF	TGTGCCAGCAGCCTCCGGACAGGCCGGACTAGCACAGATACGCAGTATTTT
TRBV18	TRBJ1-2	-	-	CASSPGLEAGSLYGYTF	TGTGCCAGCTCACCGGGTCTGGAGGCCGGGTCCCTCTATGGCTACACCTTC
TRBV6-2/TRBV6-3	TRBJ2-7	-	-	CASSFSSYEQYF	TGTGCCAGCAGCTTCAGCTCCTACGAGCAGTACTTC
TRBV5-4	TRBJ2-1	-	TRBD1	CASSMGQGALNEQFF	TGTGCCAGCAGCATGGGACAGGGGGCCCTCAATGAGCAGTTCTTC
TRBV5-6	TRBJ1-1	once	TRBD1	CASSWVDRPEAFF	TGTGCCAGCAGCTGGGTGGACAGGCCTGAAGCTTTCTTT
TRBV6-5	TRBJ1-1	few	-	CASSYSTGLGTEAFF	TGTGCCAGCAGTTACTCGACGGGGTTAGGCACTGAAGCTTTCTTT
TRBV7-2	TRBJ2-1	-	TRBD2	CASSFYGTSGSLRGNEQFF	TGTGCCAGCAGCTTCTATGGGACTAGCGGGAGTCTACGGGGTAATGAGCAGTTCTTC
TRBV19	TRBJ2-1	-	TRBD2	CASSLGLAGYNEQFF	TGTGCCAGTAGTTTGGGACTAGCGGGCTACAATGAGCAGTTCTTC
TRBV7-9	TRBJ2-5	-	TRBD2	CASWTSGRGGQETQYF	TGTGCCAGCTGGACTAGCGGGAGAGGGGGCCAAGAGACCCAGTACTTC
TRBV5-4	TRBJ2-3	once	TRBD2	CASSFPGTSRADTQYF	TGTGCCAGCAGCTTCCCCGGGACTAGTCGGGCGGATACGCAGTATTTT
TRBV30	TRBJ2-7	-	-	CAWSVTGLPNEQYF	TGTGCCTGGAGTGTTACAGGGCTTCCCAACGAGCAGTACTTC
TRBV5-1	TRBJ2-1	once	TRBD2	CASSLAASGTRGDEQFF	TGCGCCAGCAGCTTGGCCGCTAGCGGGACGCGGGGGGATGAGCAGTTCTTC
TRBV6-5	TRBJ2-5	-	-	CASSYRVQETQYF	TGTGCCAGCAGTTACCGGGTCCAAGAGACCCAGTACTTC
TRBV6-5	TRBJ1-3	-	-	CAVRDNGNTIYF	TGTGCTGTCCGGGACAATGGAAACACCATATATTTT
TRBV18	TRBJ1-4	few	-	CASSPRQHSNEKLFF	TGTGCCAGCTCCCCCCGACAGCACTCTAATGAAAAACTGTTTTTT
TRBV5-5	TRBJ1-2	-	TRBD1	CASSTRTGGSNYGYTF	TGTGCCAGCAGTACCAGGACAGGGGGCTCAAACTATGGCTACACCTTC
TRBV2	TRBJ1-2	-	TRBD1	CASRGQGAVYGYTF	TGTGCCAGCAGAGGACAGGGGGCTGTCTATGGCTACACCTTC
TRBV7-8	TRBJ1-2	-	TRBD1	CASSPGTDFNYGYTF	TGTGCCAGCAGCCCAGGGACAGATTTTAACTATGGCTACACCTTC
TRBV29-1	TRBJ1-3	-	TRBD1	CSATTGDLAGNTIYF	TGCAGCGCTACGACAGGGGATCTAGCTGGAAACACCATATATTTT
TRBV7-6	TRBJ2-5	-	-	CASSLLPGRTKETQYF	TGTGCCAGCAGCTTATTGCCGGGGAGGACGAAGGAGACCCAGTACTTC
TRBV14	TRBJ1-2	-	-	CASSHNYIRAYYGYTF	TGTGCCAGCAGCCACAACTACATCAGGGCGTACTATGGCTACACCTTC
TRBV2	TRBJ1-1	few	TRBD1	CATKAGTGDWEAFF	TGTGCCACCAAAGCCGGGACAGGGGATTGGGAGGCTTTCTTT
TRBV30	TRBJ1-3	once	TRBD1	CAWGTGSFSGNTIYF	TGTGCCTGGGGGACAGGGAGCTTCTCTGGAAACACCATATATTTT
TRBV5-1	TRBJ2-5	-	TRBD1	CASSLTPGQGGETQYF	TGCGCCAGCAGCTTGACCCCGGGACAGGGGGGAGAGACCCAGTACTTC
TRBV19	TRBJ2-2	-	TRBD2	CASTTRRREGGELFF	TGTGCCAGTACCACCCGCCGGCGGGAGGGCGGGGAGCTGTTTTTT